Here is one TCR beta chain with its context. Antigen: not known. Through a sample-barcoded 5' primer and a J-beta primer mix, a second PCR was run for about 6 to 12 cycles. The authors tagged each cDNA molecule using a template-switch adaptor with 12 random nucleotides. MiXCR was run by TCRdb on the 5' RACE reads, yielding one entry per CDR3 protein. The repertoire holds 630,000 or so distinct CDR3 sequences, with roughly 32% as singletons. The sample comes from a study of blood T cells in healthy people across ages. This CDR3 comprises 13 residues. Between the trimmed V and J ends, which lost 5 bases and 10 bases, there was a span of 17 bases. The individuals who served as donors were healthy Caucasians living in Russia, aged about 6 to 95. Whole-study results and caveats: Using unsorted PBMCs precluded a conclusive naive versus antigen-experienced comparison. Nothing was known about donor CMV status, and this possibly confounded expanded clonotype changes.

The sequencing input was blood. The chain has TRBV12-3 or TRBV12-4 and TRBJ1-1; D ambiguous. The receptor was derived from an elderly woman in good health. The CDR3 region is CASSGKTMSVAFF. CDR3 DNA: TGTGCCAGCAGTGGGAAGACAATGAGTGTAGCTTTCTTT.